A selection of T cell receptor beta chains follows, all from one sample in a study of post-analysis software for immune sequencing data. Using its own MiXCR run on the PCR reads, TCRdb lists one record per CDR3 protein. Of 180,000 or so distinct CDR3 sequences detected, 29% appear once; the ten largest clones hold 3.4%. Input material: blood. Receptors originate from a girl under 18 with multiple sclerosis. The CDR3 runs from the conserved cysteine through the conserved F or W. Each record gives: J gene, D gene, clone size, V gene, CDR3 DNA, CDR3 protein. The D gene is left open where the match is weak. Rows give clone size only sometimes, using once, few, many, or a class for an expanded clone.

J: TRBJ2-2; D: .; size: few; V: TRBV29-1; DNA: TGCAGCGTTAGGACCGGGTCAAACACCGGGGAGCTGTTTTTT; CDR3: CSVRTGSNTGELFF
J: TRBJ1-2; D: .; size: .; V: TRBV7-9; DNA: TGTGCCAGCAGCTCCGAAGTATATGGCTACACCTTC; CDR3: CASSSEVYGYTF
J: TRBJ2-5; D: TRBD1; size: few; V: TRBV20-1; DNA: TGCAGTGCTAGCCACGACAGGGGGCAGGGGACCCAGTACTTC; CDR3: CSASHDRGQGTQYF
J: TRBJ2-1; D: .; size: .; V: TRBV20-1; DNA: TGCAGTGCTATTAGAGATGAGCAGTTCTTC; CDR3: CSAIRDEQFF
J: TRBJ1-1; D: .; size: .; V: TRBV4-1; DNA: TGCGCCAGCAGCCCTCGGCAAGGGACAAACACTGAAGCTTTCTTT; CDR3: CASSPRQGTNTEAFF
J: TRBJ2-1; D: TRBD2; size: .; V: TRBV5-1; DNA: TGCGCCAGCAGCCCGGGACTAGCGGGAAGTCTCTACAATGAGCAGTTCTTC; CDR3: CASSPGLAGSLYNEQFF
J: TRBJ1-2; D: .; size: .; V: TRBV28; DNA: TGTGCCAGCAGTTTAGGGGGGGAGCACTATGGCTACACCTTC; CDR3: CASSLGGEHYGYTF
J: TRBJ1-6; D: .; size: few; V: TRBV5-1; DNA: TGCGCCAGCAGGCTGCGGGGGGCGAGGGATAATTCACCCCTCCACTTT; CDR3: CASRLRGARDNSPLHF
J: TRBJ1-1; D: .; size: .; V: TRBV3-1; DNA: TGTGCCAGCAGCCAAGTTAGATCTGAAGCTTTCTTT; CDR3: CASSQVRSEAFF
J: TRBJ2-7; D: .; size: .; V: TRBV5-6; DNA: TGTGCCAGCAGCTTGGCTAGCAGGGACTACGAGCAGTACTTC; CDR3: CASSLASRDYEQYF